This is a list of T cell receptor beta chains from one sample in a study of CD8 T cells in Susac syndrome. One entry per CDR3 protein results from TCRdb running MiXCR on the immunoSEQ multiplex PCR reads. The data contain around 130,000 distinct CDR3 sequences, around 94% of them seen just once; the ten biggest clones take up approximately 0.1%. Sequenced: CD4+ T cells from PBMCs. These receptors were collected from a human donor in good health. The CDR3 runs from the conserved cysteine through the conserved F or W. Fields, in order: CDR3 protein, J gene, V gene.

CDR3aa: CASSVDRAGELFF
j_gene: TRBJ2-2
v_gene: TRBV9

CDR3aa: CASSLEGYGANVLTF
j_gene: TRBJ2-6
v_gene: TRBV28

CDR3aa: CASSLKSIAGDTIYF
j_gene: TRBJ1-3
v_gene: TRBV7-2

CDR3aa: CASSLWRSGDTDTQYF
j_gene: TRBJ2-3
v_gene: TRBV5-1

CDR3aa: CASSVGVHNEQFF
j_gene: TRBJ2-1
v_gene: TRBV9

CDR3aa: CASSSTVSYEQYF
j_gene: TRBJ2-7
v_gene: TRBV18

CDR3aa: CASSSRLAGFDEQYF
j_gene: TRBJ2-7
v_gene: TRBV5-6

CDR3aa: CSAGQGGIQETQYF
j_gene: TRBJ2-5
v_gene: TRBV29-1

CDR3aa: CASSGLAGGPGQETQYF
j_gene: TRBJ2-5
v_gene: TRBV6-1

CDR3aa: CASSLTSGRALAGELFF
j_gene: TRBJ2-2
v_gene: TRBV5-4

CDR3aa: CAISIRQGSYEQYF
j_gene: TRBJ2-7
v_gene: TRBV10-3

CDR3aa: CASSQGDVSEQYF
j_gene: TRBJ2-7
v_gene: TRBV4-2

CDR3aa: CASSPRKGLSTDTQYF
j_gene: TRBJ2-3
v_gene: TRBV2

CDR3aa: CASSLGLGSQYF
j_gene: TRBJ2-7
v_gene: TRBV7-2

CDR3aa: CSVGTSGRGDNIQYF
j_gene: TRBJ2-4
v_gene: TRBV29-1

CDR3aa: CATSRADRSSYNSPLHF
j_gene: TRBJ1-6
v_gene: TRBV15

CDR3aa: CASSVGRGQGPNTEAFF
j_gene: TRBJ1-1
v_gene: TRBV9

CDR3aa: CASSGLAGYEQYF
j_gene: TRBJ2-7
v_gene: TRBV12-3/TRBV12-4

CDR3aa: CASSLLVGLFYEQYF
j_gene: TRBJ2-7
v_gene: TRBV7-9

CDR3aa: CASSEVSGGTQYF
j_gene: TRBJ2-5
v_gene: TRBV2

CDR3aa: CASSFLDEQFF
j_gene: TRBJ2-1
v_gene: TRBV27

CDR3aa: CASSLVVGYSNQPQHF
j_gene: TRBJ1-5
v_gene: TRBV7-2

CDR3aa: CASSPWTGGQAFF
j_gene: TRBJ1-1
v_gene: TRBV27

CDR3aa: CASTWTSGVSNTGELFF
j_gene: TRBJ2-2
v_gene: TRBV19

CDR3aa: CSARLVPGQGNQPQHF
j_gene: TRBJ1-5
v_gene: TRBV20-1

CDR3aa: CSAREGNYGYTF
j_gene: TRBJ1-2
v_gene: TRBV20-1

CDR3aa: CATSRDDRGTPYEQYF
j_gene: TRBJ2-7
v_gene: TRBV15

CDR3aa: CASLGQASDTQYF
j_gene: TRBJ2-3
v_gene: TRBV5-1

CDR3aa: CASSTKETQYF
j_gene: TRBJ2-5
v_gene: TRBV18

CDR3aa: CASKESSSHEQYF
j_gene: TRBJ2-7
v_gene: TRBV2

CDR3aa: CASSQTHPPNEKLFF
j_gene: TRBJ1-4
v_gene: TRBV23-1

CDR3aa: CASSPADDPNTGELFF
j_gene: TRBJ2-2
v_gene: TRBV19

CDR3aa: CASSLTGGNTEAFF
j_gene: TRBJ1-1
v_gene: TRBV27

CDR3aa: CASSRDTGESKSPLHF
j_gene: TRBJ1-6
v_gene: TRBV28

CDR3aa: CASSSSPIRGRGRSGANVLTF
j_gene: TRBJ2-6
v_gene: TRBV13